These 30 T cell receptor beta chains originate from one sample sequenced in a study of CXCR3-negative and CXCR3-positive naive CD8 T cells. Study results and caveats: In CXCR3-positive naive cells, the TRB CDR3s were more hydrophobic than in CXCR3-negative naive cells.

These TCRs are of unknown antigen specificity. Through 5' RACE with UMI labels, the TRB cDNA libraries were prepared. Reanalyzing the 5' RACE reads, TCRdb keeps one entry per CDR3 protein, without DNA. Its clone listing holds some 150,000 distinct CDR3 sequences. The sample was naive CXCR3+ CD8+ T cells from blood. Subset given: CD45RO-CCR7+CD27+CD95- naive CD8+ T cells expressing CXCR3 (TNR3+). Receptor source: a human donor in good health. Some clones in this sample may be carry-over from other donors' samples.

The chain has TRBV5-1 and TRBJ2-6. Germline loops: CDR1 SGHRS, CDR2 YFSETQ. This CDR3 comprises 14 residues. CDR3 protein: CASSLSYGANVLTF.

The rearrangement uses TRBV7-9 and TRBJ2-1; TCRdb lists TRBD2, though no DNA is available to test this call. This CDR3 is built from 16 residues. In germline, CDR1 is SEHNR, CDR2 FQNEAQ (reference sequence). The chain's CDR3 is CASSHGGGGANDEQFF. Based on the CDR3 plus reference TRBV7-9 and TRBJ2-1, the full variable domain is DTGVSQNPRHKITKRGQNVTFRCDPISEHNRLYWYRQTLGQGPEFLTYFQNEAQLEKSRLLSDRFSAERPKGSFSTLEIQRTEQGDSAMYLCASSHGGGGANDEQFFGPGTRLTVL.

The chain uses TRBV7-9 and TRBJ2-1; as DNA is missing, the TRBD1 call by TCRdb cannot be tested. The germline V gene has CDR1 SEHNR and CDR2 FQNEAQ (reference sequence). This CDR3 has 16 residues. CDR3 residues: CASSIPGTDFNNEQFF.

The rearrangement links TRBV9 to TRBJ2-1. CDR3 size: 17 residues. The germline gives CDR1 SGDLS, CDR2 YYNGEE. CDR3 region: CASSVAQVGSSYNEQFF.

The chain carries TRBV11-3 and TRBJ1-1; absent DNA, TCRdb's TRBD1 call cannot be checked. The germline gives CDR1 SGHNT, CDR2 YENEEA. The CDR3 contains 15 residues. This CDR3 reads CASSFYGQSNTEAFF.

The chain links TRBV20-1 to TRBJ2-2; the D gene TCRdb calls, TRBD1, cannot be checked with no DNA. The CDR3 has 14 residues. Germline-derived CDR1 and CDR2 are DFQATT and SNEGSKA (reference sequence). The CDR3 here is CSADDRGSTGELFF.

The gene calls are TRBV29-1 and TRBJ2-7; as DNA is missing, the TRBD1 call by TCRdb cannot be tested. The CDR3 contains 13 residues. The germline V gene has CDR1 SQVTM and CDR2 ANQGSEA. This chain's CDR3 is CSAATGGSYEQYF.

The chain couples TRBV20-1 to TRBJ2-5; the D call of TRBD2 rests on TCRdb alone, since no DNA is present to check it. Per the germline V gene, CDR1 is DFQATT and CDR2 is SNEGSKA (reference sequence). CDR3 length equals 19 residues. The CDR3 loop is CSARDLFWTSSRLVETQYF.

V is TRBV9 and J is TRBJ2-1; TCRdb picks TRBD2, but there is no DNA to check that call. The CDR3 runs 15 residues. CDR1 is SGDLS, CDR2 YYNGEE, per germline. The chain's CDR3 is CASSDIAGAHNEQFF.

The V gene is TRBV7-8, the J gene TRBJ2-6; TCRdb proposes TRBD1, but this gene call is untestable without DNA. Germline-derived CDR1 and CDR2 are SGHVS and FQNEAQ. This CDR3 is built from 18 residues. CDR3 protein: CASSSPPGGGSGANVLTF. Filled out from reference TRBV7-8 and TRBJ2-6, the complete variable domain reads GAGVSQSPRYKVAKRGQDVALRCDPISGHVSLFWYQQALGQGPEFLTYFQNEAQLDKSGLPSDRFFAERPEGSVSTLKIQRTQQEDSAVYLCASSSPPGGGSGANVLTFGAGSRLTVL.

The chain recombines TRBV4-1 with TRBJ2-3; TCRdb returns TRBD1, unconfirmable since there is no DNA. Germline CDR1 MGHRA, CDR2 YSYEKL. CDR3 length: 14 residues. The CDR3 region is CASRMGAVTDTQYF.

The V and J genes are TRBV6-1 and TRBJ2-1; TCRdb's D gene call, TRBD1, goes unchecked for lack of DNA. Germline loops: CDR1 MNHNS, CDR2 SASEGT. The CDR3 extends over 15 amino acids. This chain's CDR3 is CASRGGPTGTGEQFF.

The V call is TRBV21-1, the J call TRBJ2-7. TRBV21-1 is a pseudogene locus. CDR3 size: 17 residues. CDR3 sequence: CASTEPSGSCLFYEQYF.

The chain couples TRBV5-5 to TRBJ2-7. The CDR3 has 14 amino acids. Germline CDR1 reads SGHKS; CDR2 reads YYEKEE (reference sequence). The CDR3 reads CASSLAGQFNEQYF.

This rearrangement joins TRBV7-8 to TRBJ2-1; TCRdb's D call of TRBD2 is untestable without DNA. The CDR3 loop spans 16 amino acids. Germline V gene sequence: CDR1 SGHVS, CDR2 FQNEAQ. CDR3 in amino acids: CASSFGLAGDAGEQFF.

The chain joins TRBV27 to TRBJ2-5; TCRdb returns TRBD2, unconfirmable since there is no DNA. CDR1 is MNHEY and CDR2 is SMNVEV in the germline V gene (reference sequence). CDR3 length equals 15 residues. CDR3 loop: CASSPPGLAEETQYF.

The chain has TRBV7-9 and TRBJ2-7. The CDR3 sequence is 13 residues long. The germline V gene encodes CDR1 SEHNR and CDR2 FQNEAQ (reference sequence). The CDR3 loop is CASSQTDHYEQYF.

V and J are TRBV2 and TRBJ2-7; TCRdb lists TRBD2, though no DNA is available to test this call. The germline CDR1 and CDR2 sequences are SNHLY and FYNNEI. This CDR3 is built from 13 residues. The CDR3: CASSEWATYEQYF.

This chain uses TRBV4-3 with TRBJ1-1; the TRBD1 assignment by TCRdb is unverifiable without DNA. Germline values: CDR1 LGHNA, CDR2 YSLEER. The CDR3 runs 15 residues. The CDR3 spells CASSQDQWLGQGAFF.

This chain joins TRBV5-1 and TRBJ2-1. Germline values: CDR1 SGHRS, CDR2 YFSETQ. The CDR3 covers 14 residues. This chain's CDR3 is CASTDSSSYNEQFF.

This chain's CDR3 is CASSLPSGTGYHEQYF. The chain has TRBV12-3 or TRBV12-4 and TRBJ2-7; absent DNA, TCRdb's TRBD1 call cannot be checked. The CDR3 consists of 16 residues.

This chain uses TRBV5-1 with TRBJ2-7; TCRdb outputs TRBD1, but without DNA this stays unchecked. The CDR3 loop spans 12 amino acids. Germline V gives CDR1 SGHRS, CDR2 YFSETQ. The CDR3: CASSLTGLEQYF.

J is TRBJ2-3 and V is TRBV15; checking the TCRdb D call of TRBD1 is not possible without DNA. Germline values: CDR1 LNHNV, CDR2 YYDKDF (reference sequence). The CDR3 spans 16 residues. The CDR3 loop reads CATRGTGGGDTDTQYF.

V and J are TRBV28 and TRBJ2-7; the TCRdb call, TRBD1, lacks DNA for checking. Germline V lookup: CDR1 MDHEN, CDR2 SYDVKM. The CDR3 is made up of 15 amino acids. The CDR3 sequence is CASSLDATGYSEQYF.

The chain recombines TRBV20-1 with TRBJ2-2; TCRdb lists TRBD1, though no DNA is available to test this call. The CDR3 spans 16 residues. Germline loops: CDR1 DFQATT, CDR2 SNEGSKA (reference sequence). This CDR3 is CSARVTGQVNTGELFF.

The V call is TRBV29-1, the J call TRBJ1-2; TCRdb gives TRBD1 as the D gene, but with no DNA this cannot be confirmed. The CDR3 sequence is 12 residues long. CDR1 SQVTM and CDR2 ANQGSEA come from the germline V gene. CDR3 loop: CSVEETGAGYTF. Full variable domain (remainder filled in from reference TRBV29-1 and TRBJ1-2): SAVISQKPSRDICQRGTSLTIQCQVDSQVTMMFWYRQQPGQSLTLIATANQGSEATYESGFVIDKFPISRPNLTFSTLTVSNMSPEDSSIYLCSVEETGAGYTFGSGTRLTVV.

J is TRBJ2-7 and V is TRBV7-9; TCRdb returns TRBD1, unconfirmable since there is no DNA. This CDR3 has 12 residues. CDR1 SEHNR and CDR2 FQNEAQ come from the germline V gene (reference sequence). The CDR3 sequence: CASRGELYEQYF. Full variable domain (rest looked up from reference TRBV7-9 and TRBJ2-7): DTGVSQNPRHKITKRGQNVTFRCDPISEHNRLYWYRQTLGQGPEFLTYFQNEAQLEKSRLLSDRFSAERPKGSFSTLEIQRTEQGDSAMYLCASRGELYEQYFGPGTRLTVT.

The genes are TRBV6-5 and TRBJ1-5; the TRBD1 assignment by TCRdb is unverifiable without DNA. The germline CDR1 and CDR2 sequences are MNHEY and SVGAGI. There are 15 residues in the CDR3. CDR3 region: CASSLHRGSNQPQRF.

The gene calls are TRBV27 and TRBJ1-2. This CDR3 has 13 amino acids. CDR1 and CDR2 from the germline V gene are MNHEY and SMNVEV (reference sequence). The CDR3 loop is CASSLGILYGYTF.

The chain is built from TRBV6-2 or TRBV6-3 and TRBJ2-7; TCRdb lists TRBD1, though no DNA is available to test this call. CDR3 size: 12 residues. CDR1 is MNHEY, CDR2 SVGEGT, per germline. The CDR3 loop reads CASEGISYEQYF.